These 8 T cell receptor beta chains originate from one sample sequenced in a study of Graves' ophthalmopathy and Graves' hyperthyroidism (dated by TCRdb to between 2018 and 2020). TCRdb lists the instrument as Illumina HiSeq 2000. For repertoire sequencing, the TCR beta CDR3 regions were amplified from RNA transcripts. A first-round RT-PCR used HTBI primers with the Qiagen OneStep RT-PCR kit, followed by a second-round multiplex PCR, size selection and purification. TCRdb trimmed the raw reads at Q25, called clones with MiXCR and kept productive beta chains. CDR3 protein sequences are deduplicated, and each keeps its most common genes and DNA. Here the sample has 350,000 to 450,000 distinct CDR3 sequences; about 21% occur a single time. Approximately 3.2% of the sample is held by the ten biggest clonotypes. The sequenced material came from peripheral blood. These receptors all come from a woman aged 18-29 years with stable Graves' hyperthyroidism. Donor details come from another sample of the same person, matched by shared clones.

This clonotype was seen more than once but under ten times. CDR3 sequence: CASSSAWGRQANTEAFF. CDR3 DNA sequence: TGTGCCAGCAGCTCTGCATGGGGCAGACAGGCGAACACTGAAGCTTTCTTT. This rearrangement joins TRBV11-1 to TRBJ1-1; the D gene is possibly TRBD1 (6 bases). Germline V CDR1 and CDR2: SGHAT, FQDESV (reference sequence). Trimming shortened V by 4 bases and J by 1 base, and 19 bases separated the two germline ends. This CDR3 has 17 residues.

This clonotype has at least ten counts. The rearrangement joins TRBV7-2 to TRBJ2-7; the D call may be TRBD1 or TRBD2 (5 bases each). There are 14 residues in the CDR3. In germline, CDR1 is SGHTA, CDR2 FQGNSA. Trimming took 5 bases from V and 6 from J, leaving 17 bases between them. The CDR3 DNA sequence: TGTGCCAGCAGCAACCGGGACCAGGGAGTCGAGCAGTACTTC. Protein: CASSNRDQGVEQYF. The full variable domain, completed using reference TRBV7-2 and TRBJ2-7, is GAGVSQSPSNKVTEKGKDVELRCDPISGHTALYWYRQSLGQGLEFLIYFQGNSAPDKSGLPSDRFSAERTGGSVSTLTIQRTQQEDSAVYLCASSNRDQGVEQYFGPGTRLTVT.

Ten or more counts support this clonotype. The chain is built from TRBV20-1 and TRBJ1-6; possible D gene TRBD1, 5 bases. Per the germline V gene, CDR1 is DFQATT and CDR2 is SNEGSKA (reference sequence). This CDR3 contains 14 residues. Trimming took off 6 bases at V and 7 bases at J, with 16 bases between the two ends. The CDR3 bases are TGCAGTGCCAAAACAGGAGACGTAAATTCACCCCTCCACTTT. It encodes CSAKTGDVNSPLHF.

This clonotype has at least ten counts. The chain uses TRBV25-1 and TRBJ2-5, with D perhaps matching TRBD1 (6 bases). Trimming cost V 9 bases and J 0 bases, with 11 bases left between them. This CDR3 comprises 13 residues. From germline, CDR1 is MGHDK and CDR2 SYGVNS. The CDR3 loop is CASTDSHQETQYF. CDR3 nucleotide sequence: TGTGCCAGTACGGACAGTCACCAAGAGACCCAGTACTTC.

This clonotype was counted many times. The gene calls are TRBV7-6 and TRBJ2-7; D may correspond to TRBD1 or TRBD2 (5 bases each). Germline V gene sequence: CDR1 SGHVS, CDR2 FNYEAQ. With 5 bases removed from V and 4 bases from J, the gap between germline ends came to 12 bases. CDR3 length: 13 amino acids. DNA of the CDR3: TGTGCCAGCAGCGCCCAGGGAGTTTACGAGCAGTACTTC. Amino acids: CASSAQGVYEQYF.

As to this clonotype: Possible read error: a much larger clone is one base away. The J gene is TRBJ2-2, the V gene TRBV19, with D perhaps TRBD1 (5 bases). Germline CDR1 LNHDA, CDR2 SQIVND (reference sequence). The germline V and J ends were trimmed by 6 bases and 0 bases, with 14 bases remaining between them. This CDR3 contains 16 residues. This CDR3 is CASSRSTAANTGELFF. The CDR3 coding sequence is TGTGCCAGTAGCCGATCGACAGCCGCGAACACCGGGGAGCTGTTTTTT.

This clonotype was picked up many times. This sequence joins TRBV6-2 or TRBV6-3 and TRBJ1-2; maybe TRBD1 (5 bases). The V gene's germline CDR1 is MNHEY and CDR2 SVGEGT. V lost 2 bases and J 4 bases, leaving 8 bases between the germline ends. CDR3 length: 13 residues. The CDR3 DNA reads as TGTGCCAGCAGTTACGAGACAGTCTATGGCTACACCTTC. It encodes CASSYETVYGYTF.

This clonotype came up many times. This chain connects TRBV6-1 to TRBJ1-1; TRBD1 agrees at 7 bases. V dropped 11 bases and J dropped 6; count of bases not matched to a gene: 9. Per the germline V gene, CDR1 is MNHNS and CDR2 is SASEGT. The CDR3 is 12 residues long. The CDR3 loop is CAAQRGRSEAFF. In DNA form, the CDR3 reads TGTGCCGCACAGAGGGGGCGGTCTGAAGCTTTCTTT.